This TCR beta chain was captured by sequencing in a study of Tregs in tolerant kidney transplant recipients. Whole-study findings and limits: The most relevant donor-specific Treg TCRbeta repertoire apparently came from expansion with activated donor B cells. Antigen-driven expansion was suggested because donor-specific Tregs expanded more than all Tregs in tolerant patients.

Recipients received nonmyeloablative bone marrow transplants from related graft donors, with transient mixed chimerism. Unstimulated Tregs (CD4+CD25+CD127-) and CD4+CD25- non-Tregs were sorted from PBMCs. On this clone: Its antigen is as yet unknown.

The germline V gene has CDR1 SEHNR and CDR2 FQNEAQ (reference sequence). This CDR3 has 12 amino acids. The V end lost 2 bases, the J end lost 4 bases, and 5 bases lay between the germline ends. This table comes from immunoSEQ multiplex PCR, and its TCRdb copy is limited to in-frame clones, with some not included. The table shows roughly 64,000 clones, with approximately 89% occurring only once. V is TRBV7-9 and J is TRBJ1-2; D not certain. This receptor was identified in a human patient who received a combined kidney and bone marrow transplant. Some of the T cells might come from the graft donor. This sample comprised CD4+ T cells from blood (PBMCs), obtained 6 months after the transplant. As DNA, the CDR3 is TGTGCCAGCAGCTTACTAACCTATGGCTACACCTTC. Protein: CASSLLTYGYTF.